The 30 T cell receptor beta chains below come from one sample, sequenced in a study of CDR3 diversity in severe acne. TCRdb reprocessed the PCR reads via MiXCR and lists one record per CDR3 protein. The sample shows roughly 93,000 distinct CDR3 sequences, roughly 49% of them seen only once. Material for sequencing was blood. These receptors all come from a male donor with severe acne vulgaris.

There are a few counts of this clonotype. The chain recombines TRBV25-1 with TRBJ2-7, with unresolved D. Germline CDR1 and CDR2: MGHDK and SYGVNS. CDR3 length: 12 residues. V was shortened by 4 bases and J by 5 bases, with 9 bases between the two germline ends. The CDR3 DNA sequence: TGTGCCAGCAGTGTAACCCCCCACGAGCAGTACTTC. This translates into CASSVTPHEQYF.

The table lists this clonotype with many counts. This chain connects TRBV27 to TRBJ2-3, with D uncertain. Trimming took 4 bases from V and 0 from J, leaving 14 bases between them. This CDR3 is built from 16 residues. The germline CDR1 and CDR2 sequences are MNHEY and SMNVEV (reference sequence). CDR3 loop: CASSSGATPSTDTQYF. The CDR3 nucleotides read TGTGCCAGCAGTTCAGGAGCTACCCCTAGCACAGATACGCAGTATTTT.

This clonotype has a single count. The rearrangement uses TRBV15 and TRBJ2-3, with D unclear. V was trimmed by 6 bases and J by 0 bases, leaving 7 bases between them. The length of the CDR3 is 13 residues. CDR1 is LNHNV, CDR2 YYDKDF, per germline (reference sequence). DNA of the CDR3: TGTGCCACCAGTAGGCGTAGCACAGATACGCAGTATTTT. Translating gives CATSRRSTDTQYF.

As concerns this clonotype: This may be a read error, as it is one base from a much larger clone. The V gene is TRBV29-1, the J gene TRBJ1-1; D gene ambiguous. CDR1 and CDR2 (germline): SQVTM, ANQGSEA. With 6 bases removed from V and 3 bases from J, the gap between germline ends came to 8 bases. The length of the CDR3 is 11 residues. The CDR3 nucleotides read TGCAGCGTGCAGGAGGACACTGAAGCTTTCTTT. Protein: CSVQEDTEAFF.

The CDR3 region has the DNA TGCAGTGCTAGAGACCCGACTAGCTACGAGCAGTACTTC. Protein: CSARDPTSYEQYF. The V call is TRBV20-1, the J call TRBJ2-7, with D perhaps TRBD2 (6 bases). This CDR3 region has 13 residues. The V end lost 0 bases, the J end lost 3 bases, and 9 bases lay between the germline ends. CDR1 DFQATT and CDR2 SNEGSKA come from the germline V gene (reference sequence).

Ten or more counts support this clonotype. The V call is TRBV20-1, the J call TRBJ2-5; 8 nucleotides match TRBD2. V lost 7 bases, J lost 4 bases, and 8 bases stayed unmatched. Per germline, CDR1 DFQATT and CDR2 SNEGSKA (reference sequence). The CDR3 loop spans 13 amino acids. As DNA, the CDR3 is TGCAGTGGGTCCGGGGGGGGGACAGAGACCCAGTACTTC. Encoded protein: CSGSGGGTETQYF.

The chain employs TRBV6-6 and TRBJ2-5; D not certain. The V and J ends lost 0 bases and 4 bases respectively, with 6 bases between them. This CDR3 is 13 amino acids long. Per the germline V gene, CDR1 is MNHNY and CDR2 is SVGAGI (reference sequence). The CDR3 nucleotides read TGTGCCAGCAGTTACTCTTCAGGAGAGACCCAGTACTTC. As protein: CASSYSSGETQYF.

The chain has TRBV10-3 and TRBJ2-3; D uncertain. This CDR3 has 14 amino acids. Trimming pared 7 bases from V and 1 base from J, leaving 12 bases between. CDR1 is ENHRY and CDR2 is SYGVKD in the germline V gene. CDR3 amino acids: CAITRHKGTDTQYF. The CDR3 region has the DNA TGTGCCATCACCAGACACAAGGGCACAGATACGCAGTATTTT.

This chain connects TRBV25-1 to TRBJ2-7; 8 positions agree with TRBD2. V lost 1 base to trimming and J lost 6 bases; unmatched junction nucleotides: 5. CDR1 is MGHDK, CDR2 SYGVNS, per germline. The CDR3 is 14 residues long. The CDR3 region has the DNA TGTGCCAGCAGTGAATCCGTCGGGAGGGGCGAGCAGTACTTC. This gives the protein CASSESVGRGEQYF.

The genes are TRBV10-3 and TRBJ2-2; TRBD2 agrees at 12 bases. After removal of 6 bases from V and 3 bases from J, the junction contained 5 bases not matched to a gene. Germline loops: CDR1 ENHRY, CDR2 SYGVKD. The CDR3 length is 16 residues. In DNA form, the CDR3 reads TGTGCCATCAGGATGACTAGCGGGAGATACACCGGGGAGCTGTTTTTT. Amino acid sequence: CAIRMTSGRYTGELFF.

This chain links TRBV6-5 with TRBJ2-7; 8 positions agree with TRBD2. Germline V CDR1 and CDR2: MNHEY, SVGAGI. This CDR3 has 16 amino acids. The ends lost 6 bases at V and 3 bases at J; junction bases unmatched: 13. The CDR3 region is CASSPKVAGTYYEQYF. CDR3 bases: TGTGCCAGCAGCCCTAAGGTAGCGGGGACTTACTACGAGCAGTACTTC.

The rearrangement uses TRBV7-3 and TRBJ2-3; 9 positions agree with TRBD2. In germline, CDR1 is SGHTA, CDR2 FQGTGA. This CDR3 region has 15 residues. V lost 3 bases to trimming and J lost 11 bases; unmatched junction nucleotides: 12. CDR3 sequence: CASSFSGSSGHEQYF. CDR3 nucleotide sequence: TGTGCCAGCAGCTTTAGCGGGAGCTCGGGCCATGAGCAGTATTTT.

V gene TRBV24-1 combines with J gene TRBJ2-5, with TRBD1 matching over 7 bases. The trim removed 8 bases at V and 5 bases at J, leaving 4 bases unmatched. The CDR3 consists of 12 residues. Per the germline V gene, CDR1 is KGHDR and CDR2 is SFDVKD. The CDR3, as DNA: TGTGCCACCACGACAGGGTTGGAGACCCAGTACTTC. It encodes CATTTGLETQYF.

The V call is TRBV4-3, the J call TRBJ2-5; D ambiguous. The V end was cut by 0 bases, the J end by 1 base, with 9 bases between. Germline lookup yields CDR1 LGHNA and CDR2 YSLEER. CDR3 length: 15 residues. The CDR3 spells CASSQDSTSQETQYF. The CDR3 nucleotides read TGCGCCAGCAGCCAAGATAGCACCAGCCAAGAGACCCAGTACTTC.

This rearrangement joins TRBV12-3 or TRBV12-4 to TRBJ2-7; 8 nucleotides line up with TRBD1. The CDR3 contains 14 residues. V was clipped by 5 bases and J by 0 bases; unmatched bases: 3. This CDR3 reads CASSRTGLSYEQYF. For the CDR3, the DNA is TGTGCCAGCAGTAGGACAGGGCTCTCCTACGAGCAGTACTTC.

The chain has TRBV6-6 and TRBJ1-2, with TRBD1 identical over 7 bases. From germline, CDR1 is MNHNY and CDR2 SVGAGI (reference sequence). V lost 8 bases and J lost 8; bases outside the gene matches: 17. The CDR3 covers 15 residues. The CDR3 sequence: CASGGKPGTEGGYTF. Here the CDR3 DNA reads TGTGCCAGCGGGGGGAAACCGGGGACAGAAGGCGGCTACACCTTC.

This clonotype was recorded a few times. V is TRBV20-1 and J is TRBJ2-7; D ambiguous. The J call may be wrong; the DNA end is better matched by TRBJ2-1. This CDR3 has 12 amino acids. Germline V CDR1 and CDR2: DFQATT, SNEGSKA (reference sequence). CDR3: CSYSRVASEQFF. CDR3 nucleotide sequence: TGCAGTTACTCGAGAGTCGCGAGTGAGCAGTTCTTC.

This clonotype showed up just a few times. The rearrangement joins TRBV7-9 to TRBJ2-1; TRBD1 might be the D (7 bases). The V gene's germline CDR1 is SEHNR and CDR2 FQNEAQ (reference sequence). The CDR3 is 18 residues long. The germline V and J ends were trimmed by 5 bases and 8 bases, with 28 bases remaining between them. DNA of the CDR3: TGTGCCAGCAGCAACACTCGCCCCCAGGGGGGCGGAAAGTATGAGCAGTTCTTC. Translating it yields CASSNTRPQGGGKYEQFF.

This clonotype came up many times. The CDR3 here is CASSESWTRVSLVETQYF. DNA for the CDR3: TGCGCCAGCAGTGAGTCCTGGACTAGAGTGAGCTTGGTGGAGACCCAGTACTTC. The rearrangement joins TRBV10-1 to TRBJ2-5; 7 bases are shared with TRBD2. After removal of 0 bases from V and 5 bases from J, the junction contained 15 bases not matched to a gene. CDR1 WNHNN and CDR2 SYGVQD come from the germline V gene (reference sequence). The CDR3 totals 18 residues.

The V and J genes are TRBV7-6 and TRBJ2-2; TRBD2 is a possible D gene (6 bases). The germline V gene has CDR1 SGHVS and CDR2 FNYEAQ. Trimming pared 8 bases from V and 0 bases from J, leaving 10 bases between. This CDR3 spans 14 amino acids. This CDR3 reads CASSRRANTGELFF. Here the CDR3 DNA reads TGTGCCAGCTCGCGGAGGGCGAACACCGGGGAGCTGTTTTTT.

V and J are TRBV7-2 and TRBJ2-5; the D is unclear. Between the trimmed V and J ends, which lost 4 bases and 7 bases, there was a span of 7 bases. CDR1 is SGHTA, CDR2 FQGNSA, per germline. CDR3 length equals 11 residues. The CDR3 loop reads CASSSSGTQYF. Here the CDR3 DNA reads TGTGCCAGCAGCTCCTCTGGGACCCAGTACTTC. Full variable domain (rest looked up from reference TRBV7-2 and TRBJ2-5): GAGVSQSPSNKVTEKGKDVELRCDPISGHTALYWYRQSLGQGLEFLIYFQGNSAPDKSGLPSDRFSAERTGGSVSTLTIQRTQQEDSAVYLCASSSSGTQYFGPGTRLLVL.

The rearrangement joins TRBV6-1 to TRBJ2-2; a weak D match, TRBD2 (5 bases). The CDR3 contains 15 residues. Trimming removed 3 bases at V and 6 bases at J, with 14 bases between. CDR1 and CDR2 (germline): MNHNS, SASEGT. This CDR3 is CASSEVSGSAGELFF. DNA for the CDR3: TGTGCCAGCAGTGAGGTATCGGGTAGCGCCGGGGAGCTGTTTTTT.

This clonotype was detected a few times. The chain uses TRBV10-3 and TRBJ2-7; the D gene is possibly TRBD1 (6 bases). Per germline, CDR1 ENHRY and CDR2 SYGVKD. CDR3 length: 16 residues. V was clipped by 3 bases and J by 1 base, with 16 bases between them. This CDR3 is CAISDPGQGGSYEQYF. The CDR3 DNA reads TGTGCCATCAGTGACCCCGGTCAAGGGGGATCCTACGAGCAGTACTTC.

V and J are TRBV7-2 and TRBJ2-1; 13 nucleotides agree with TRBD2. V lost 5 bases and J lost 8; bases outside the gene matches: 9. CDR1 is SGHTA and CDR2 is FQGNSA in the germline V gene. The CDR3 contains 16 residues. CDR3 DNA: TGTGCCAGCAGCATTGCCGGGACTAGCGGGAATGATGAGCAGTTCTTC. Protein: CASSIAGTSGNDEQFF.

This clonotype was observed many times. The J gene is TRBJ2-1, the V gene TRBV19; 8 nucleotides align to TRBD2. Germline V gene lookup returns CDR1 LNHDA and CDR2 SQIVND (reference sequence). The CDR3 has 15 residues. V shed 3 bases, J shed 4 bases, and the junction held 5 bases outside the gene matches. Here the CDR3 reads CASSMKAGAYNEQFF. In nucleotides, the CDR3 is TGTGCCAGTAGTATGAAAGCGGGAGCTTACAATGAGCAGTTCTTC.

The CDR3 sequence is CSANGAGPSTDTQYF. In DNA form, the CDR3 reads TGCAGTGCCAACGGGGCGGGACCAAGCACAGATACGCAGTATTTT. The chain is built from TRBV20-1 and TRBJ2-3; D possibly corresponds to TRBD2 (6 bases). Germline CDR1 reads DFQATT; CDR2 reads SNEGSKA (reference sequence). This CDR3 is built from 15 residues. V was pared by 6 bases and J by 0 bases, with 16 bases between.

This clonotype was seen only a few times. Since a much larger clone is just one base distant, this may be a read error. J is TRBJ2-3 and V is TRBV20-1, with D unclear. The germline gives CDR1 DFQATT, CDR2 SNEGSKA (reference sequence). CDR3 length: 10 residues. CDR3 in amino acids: CGALVDTQYF. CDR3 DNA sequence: TGCGGTGCTCTAGTGGATACGCAGTATTTT.

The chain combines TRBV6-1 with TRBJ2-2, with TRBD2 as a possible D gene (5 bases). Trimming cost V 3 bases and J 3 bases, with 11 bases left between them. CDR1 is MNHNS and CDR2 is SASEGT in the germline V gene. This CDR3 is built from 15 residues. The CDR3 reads CASSDSVSDTGELFF. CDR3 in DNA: TGTGCCAGCAGTGATAGCGTCTCAGACACCGGGGAGCTGTTTTTT.

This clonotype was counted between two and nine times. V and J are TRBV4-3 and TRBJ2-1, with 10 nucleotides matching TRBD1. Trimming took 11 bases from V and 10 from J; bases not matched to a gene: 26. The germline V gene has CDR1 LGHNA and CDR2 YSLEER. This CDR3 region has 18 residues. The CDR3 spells CARGGGTGARPPWREQFF. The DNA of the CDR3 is TGCGCCCGGGGGGGGGGGACAGGGGCCCGGCCCCCCTGGCGGGAGCAGTTCTTC.

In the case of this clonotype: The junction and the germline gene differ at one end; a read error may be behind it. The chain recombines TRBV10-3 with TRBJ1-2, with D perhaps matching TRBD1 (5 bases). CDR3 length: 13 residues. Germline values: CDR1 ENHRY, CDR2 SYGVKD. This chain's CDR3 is CASRDGANYGYTF. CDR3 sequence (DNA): TGTGCCAGCAGGGACGGAGCTAACTATGGCTACACTTTC.